This is a list of T cell receptor beta chains from one sample in a study of blood T cell repertoires in COVID-19. TCRdb's copy holds only in-frame clones and misses some; the assay was immunoSEQ multiplex PCR. Among 95,000 to 120,000 clones listed, approximately 81% were seen once. The sample taken for sequencing was peripheral blood. These receptors were obtained from a man aged 40-49 years with acute or convalescent COVID-19. CDR3s include the opening cysteine and the closing phenylalanine or tryptophan. The D gene is left open where the match is weak.

>TRBV9|TRBD1|TRBJ1-2
CASSNQGALNYGYTF
>TRBV7-9|TRBD2|TRBJ2-3
CASSPLGTSGADTQYF
>TRBV5-1|TRBD2|TRBJ2-7
CASSTTGVSGGVEQYF
>TRBV11-2|TRBD1|TRBJ1-4
CASSSTRQGYEKLFF
>TRBV12-3/TRBV12-4|.|TRBJ1-2
CASSLTGYGYTF
>TRBV29-1|TRBD1|TRBJ2-7
CSVRDRYSYEQYF
>TRBV9|TRBD2|TRBJ2-3
CASSLAGGQVSTDTQYF
>TRBV11-2|TRBD1|TRBJ2-7
CASSPDRGLYEQYF
>TRBV6-4|.|TRBJ2-3
CASSDVPGNTQYF
>TRBV4-1|TRBD1|TRBJ1-6
CASSPLPGGNSPLHF
>TRBV7-3|TRBD2|TRBJ2-1
CASSLQRGVSEANEQFF
>TRBV11-2|.|TRBJ1-1
CASSLDRGEAFF
>TRBV4-1|.|TRBJ2-3
CASSHGLITSTDTQYF
>TRBV12-3/TRBV12-4|.|TRBJ1-1
CASSSTGNAFF
>TRBV11-3|.|TRBJ2-2
CASSLGPTGELFF
>TRBV29-1|.|TRBJ2-5
CSVDGGETQYF
>TRBV6-6|TRBD2|TRBJ2-1
CASSRLAGTYNEQFF
>TRBV4-3|TRBD1|TRBJ2-7
CASSQDFDRGTYEQYF
>TRBV27|TRBD1|TRBJ2-7
CASSTGAFSYEQYF
>TRBV27|TRBD1|TRBJ1-6
CASSLTFGTGGAGVHF
>TRBV27|.|TRBJ2-2
CASSLFGEGGELFF
>TRBV6-5|TRBD2|TRBJ2-1
CASSTGLPYNEQFF
>TRBV27|.|TRBJ2-1
CASNSRPGEGDEQFF
>TRBV11-2|TRBD1|TRBJ1-4
CASSLATGQGSEKLFF
>TRBV3-1/TRBV3-2|.|TRBJ2-7
CASSPSPLTYEQYF
>TRBV10-3|TRBD1|TRBJ1-4
CAISVAYRTTGDDEKLFF
>TRBV25-1|.|TRBJ2-7
CASSEPGYEQYF
>TRBV7-9|.|TRBJ2-1
CASSSKLSFGYNEQFF
>TRBV19|TRBD1|TRBJ1-1
CASSYRGGTEAFF